These T cell receptor beta chains were read from a single sample in a study of blood T cell repertoires in COVID-19. Libraries were prepared by immunoSEQ multiplex PCR; TCRdb keeps only in-frame clonotypes and omits some of them. The table shows some 90,000 clones, with 80% occurring only once. Sequences were obtained from peripheral blood. The receptors were gathered from an older woman with acute or convalescent COVID-19. Each CDR3 is given with its conserved first and last residue. The D gene is left open where the match is weak. Clone size, where shown, is once, few, many, or a class for clones that have expanded.

j_call	clone_size	v_call	d_call	cdr3_aa	cdr3_nt
TRBJ2-3	once	TRBV18	NA	CASSQSTERDTQYF	TGTGCCAGCTCACAGTCTACAGAGCGGGATACGCAGTATTTT
TRBJ2-2	NA	TRBV2	NA	CASSEWTARPGSLFF	TGTGCCAGCAGTGAGTGGACTGCGCGGCCGGGGTCGCTGTTTTTT
TRBJ1-2	NA	TRBV5-6	TRBD1	CASSRDRGIYGYTF	TGTGCCAGCAGCCGGGACAGGGGGATCTATGGCTACACCTTC
TRBJ2-7	NA	TRBV6-5	TRBD1	CASSRRDRVFSEQYF	TGTGCCAGCAGTCGCAGGGACAGGGTTTTCTCCGAGCAGTACTTC
TRBJ1-2	NA	TRBV19	NA	CASSTSGQAGYTF	TGTGCCAGTAGTACCTCGGGACAAGCTGGCTACACCTTC
TRBJ2-7	NA	TRBV30	NA	CAWSGLVSSYEQYF	TGTGCCTGGAGTGGACTAGTGAGCTCCTACGAGCAGTACTTC
TRBJ1-2	NA	TRBV30	NA	CAYGQGMGYGYTF	TGTGCCTATGGGCAGGGCATGGGATATGGCTACACCTTC
TRBJ2-7	once	TRBV19	NA	CASSITHAESYEQYF	TGTGCCAGTAGTATAACCCACGCCGAGTCCTACGAGCAGTACTTC
TRBJ1-3	NA	TRBV12-3/TRBV12-4	NA	CASSSQGNTIYF	TGTGCCAGCAGTTCCCAGGGAAACACCATATATTTT
TRBJ2-1	NA	TRBV6-5	NA	CASRPGVPYNEQFF	TGTGCCAGCAGACCCGGGGTCCCCTACAATGAGCAGTTCTTC
TRBJ1-4	NA	TRBV28	NA	CASATGGGEGEKLFF	TGTGCCAGCGCAACTGGGGGAGGGGAGGGCGAAAAACTGTTTTTT
TRBJ2-1	NA	TRBV6-9	TRBD2	CASSYWTSGRLCEQFF	TGTGCCAGCAGTTATTGGACTAGCGGGAGACTCTGTGAGCAGTTCTTC
TRBJ2-1	NA	TRBV9	TRBD2	CASSPLSSGGDQFF	TGTGCCAGCAGCCCCCTTAGTAGCGGGGGGGATCAGTTCTTC
TRBJ2-2	NA	TRBV28	TRBD1	CASSSTGQVGELFF	TGTGCCAGCAGTTCGACAGGGCAAGTCGGGGAGCTGTTTTTT
TRBJ1-6	NA	TRBV3-1/TRBV3-2	NA	CASSQDRGLSYSPLHF	TGTGCCAGCAGCCAAGATCGAGGGTTAAGTTATTCACCCCTCCACTTT
TRBJ1-4	few	TRBV29-1	NA	CSATGGTFATNEKLFF	TGCAGCGCCACCGGGGGAACCTTTGCAACTAATGAAAAACTGTTTTTT
TRBJ1-2	NA	TRBV6-6	TRBD1	CASSDRGNYGYTF	TGTGCCAGCAGTGACAGGGGGAACTATGGCTACACCTTC
TRBJ1-6	NA	TRBV6-5	TRBD1	CASSRTGVGNSPLHF	TGTGCCAGCAGTCGGACAGGGGTAGGTAATTCACCCCTCCACTTT
TRBJ2-7	NA	TRBV6-2/TRBV6-3	NA	CASSYILYEQYF	TGTGCCAGCAGTTATATTCTCTACGAGCAGTACTTC
TRBJ1-4	NA	TRBV7-2	NA	CASSPDGRGNEKLFF	TGTGCCAGCAGTCCTGACGGCAGGGGTAATGAAAAACTGTTTTTT
TRBJ2-2	NA	TRBV2	NA	CASSETVSNTGELFF	TGTGCCAGCAGTGAGACAGTATCGAACACCGGGGAGCTGTTTTTT
TRBJ2-7	NA	TRBV28	TRBD1	CASRKTGGNREQYF	TGTGCCAGCAGGAAGACAGGGGGTAACCGCGAGCAGTACTTC
TRBJ2-2	NA	TRBV6-2/TRBV6-3	TRBD2	CASSYPGGTGELFF	TGTGCCAGCAGTTACCCCGGGGGGACCGGGGAGCTGTTTTTT
TRBJ1-1	NA	TRBV7-8	NA	CASSFSGGTREAFF	TGTGCCAGCAGCTTTTCGGGGGGCACCCGAGAAGCTTTCTTT
TRBJ2-3	few	TRBV3-1/TRBV3-2	NA	CASSQDPIGSGADTQYF	TGTGCCAGCAGCCAAGATCCTATCGGGAGTGGGGCAGATACGCAGTATTTT
TRBJ2-7	NA	TRBV3-1/TRBV3-2	TRBD2	CASSQGTSGGFSSYEQYF	TGTGCCAGCAGCCAAGGGACTAGCGGGGGGTTCAGCTCCTACGAGCAGTACTTC
TRBJ2-7	once	TRBV28	TRBD2	CASSLPGGFYEQYF	TGTGCCAGCAGTTTACCGGGGGGGTTCTACGAGCAGTACTTC
TRBJ1-1	NA	TRBV19	TRBD1	CASSPGQGAIGFEAFF	TGTGCCAGTAGTCCTGGACAGGGGGCGATTGGTTTTGAAGCTTTCTTT
TRBJ2-2	NA	TRBV18	NA	CASSIAGPGELFF	TGTGCCAGCTCAATAGCCGGTCCCGGGGAGCTGTTTTTT
TRBJ2-1	NA	TRBV15	NA	CATSRDRTSNEQFF	TGTGCCACCAGCAGAGATCGGACTTCCAATGAGCAGTTCTTC
TRBJ1-1	NA	TRBV2	NA	CARLLNTEAFF	TGTGCCAGACTGCTAAACACTGAAGCTTTCTTT
TRBJ1-5	NA	TRBV28	NA	CASSRATPRNQPQHF	TGTGCCAGCAGCAGGGCTACCCCCAGAAACCAGCCCCAGCATTTT
TRBJ1-1	NA	TRBV6-6	NA	CASSPTLNTEAFF	TGTGCCAGCAGTCCCACACTGAACACTGAAGCTTTCTTT
TRBJ2-6	NA	TRBV7-9	TRBD2	CASSFERGGLGANVLTF	TGTGCCAGCAGCTTTGAGCGGGGGGGCCTCGGGGCCAACGTCCTGACTTTC
TRBJ2-1	once	TRBV23-1	NA	CASSLGGPNGDEQFF	TGCGCCAGCAGTCTGGGGGGTCCTAACGGGGATGAGCAGTTCTTC
TRBJ1-2	NA	TRBV5-1	NA	CASSFQGFYTF	TGCGCCAGCAGCTTTCAGGGGTTCTACACCTTC
TRBJ1-2	NA	TRBV2	TRBD1	CASSVPQGANYGYTF	TGTGCCAGCAGTGTACCCCAGGGGGCTAACTATGGCTACACCTTC
TRBJ2-7	NA	TRBV27	NA	CASGRDIYEQYF	TGTGCCAGCGGTAGGGACATTTACGAGCAGTACTTC
TRBJ2-5	NA	TRBV7-9	NA	CASSLTVLETQYF	TGTGCCAGCAGCTTAACGGTTTTAGAGACCCAGTACTTC
TRBJ2-1	NA	TRBV3-1/TRBV3-2	NA	CASSRGGGGPSYNEQFF	TGTGCCAGCAGCCGTGGAGGGGGGGGCCCCTCCTACAATGAGCAGTTCTTC
TRBJ1-2	NA	TRBV5-1	TRBD1	CASSLPGQGGLGYTF	TGCGCCAGCAGCTTGCCGGGACAGGGAGGGTTAGGCTACACCTTC
TRBJ2-7	NA	TRBV5-5	NA	CASSLTGQKYEQYF	TGTGCCAGCAGCTTGACGGGACAAAAATACGAGCAGTACTTC
TRBJ2-7	few	TRBV5-1	TRBD1	CASSLELQGTYEQYF	TGCGCCAGCAGCTTGGAATTACAGGGGACCTACGAGCAGTACTTC
TRBJ2-2	NA	TRBV3-1/TRBV3-2	NA	CASSQGLGTGELFF	TGTGCCAGCAGCCAAGGACTTGGCACCGGGGAGCTGTTTTTT
TRBJ1-1	few	TRBV5-1	TRBD1	CASGGAGGTEAFF	TGCGCCAGCGGAGGGGCAGGGGGTACTGAAGCTTTCTTT
TRBJ2-2	NA	TRBV10-3	NA	CAIAQGGGELFF	TGTGCCATCGCCCAGGGTGGCGGGGAGCTGTTTTTT
TRBJ1-1	NA	TRBV4-1	NA	CASSQVSGAGTEAFF	TGCGCCAGCAGCCAAGTTTCAGGGGCCGGCACTGAAGCTTTCTTT
TRBJ1-1	once	TRBV6-5	NA	CASSYSTRGNTEAFF	TGTGCCAGCAGTTACTCGACCAGGGGGAACACTGAAGCTTTCTTT
TRBJ1-1	NA	TRBV7-9	TRBD1	CASSITGENTEAFF	TGTGCCAGCAGTATAACAGGGGAGAACACTGAAGCTTTCTTT
TRBJ2-3	once	TRBV5-4	TRBD2	CASSLAGGLHSTDTQYF	TGTGCCAGCAGCTTAGCGGGGGGCCTTCATAGCACAGATACGCAGTATTTT
TRBJ2-3	once	TRBV27	NA	CASSATRGTQYF	TGTGCCAGCAGTGCGACTAGGGGTACGCAGTATTTT
TRBJ1-5	NA	TRBV24-1	NA	CATSDRGGGAPQHF	TGTGCCACCAGTGATCGAGGAGGGGGGGCTCCCCAGCATTTT
TRBJ2-5	NA	TRBV5-6	TRBD1	CASSLTGGETQYF	TGTGCCAGCAGCTTGACAGGGGGAGAGACCCAGTACTTC